These 19 T cell receptor beta chains share one sample of origin, sequenced in a study of human T cells and chemical hapten exposure (dated by TCRdb to the early 2020s). Interpreted using the paper, the time point label stands for: pre-sensitization, week 0. Sample treatment or condition, as interpreted from the label and publication: therapeutic diphenylcyclopropenone sensitization with weekly scalp DPC. Library method: RACE. The run used a NextSeq 500. Using fastp at Q25 and MiXCR, TCRdb reprocessed the public reads and kept productive beta chains. Here each entry gathers all rows of one CDR3 protein and keeps the most common genes and DNA. The sample records over 300,000 distinct CDR3 sequences, 4.5% to 5.5% of which are singletons. Jointly, the top ten make up around 2.6% of the sample. The input for sequencing was whole blood, taken in connection with sensitization to the hapten diphenylcyclopropenone (DPC). The receptors were gathered from a woman aged 50 to 65 with alopecia areata. Some clones in this sample may be carry-over from other donors' samples.

This clonotype appeared many times. This sequence joins TRBV10-3 and TRBJ2-5; weak D call: TRBD2 (5 bases). Germline loops: CDR1 ENHRY, CDR2 SYGVKD. The V and J ends lost 3 bases and 0 bases respectively, with 17 bases between them. This CDR3 is built from 17 residues. The CDR3 region has the DNA TGTGCCATCAGTGACAATCAGGCGGGTCCGTACCAAGAGACCCAGTACTTC. This translates into CAISDNQAGPYQETQYF.

In this sample, this clonotype turned up a few times. This chain links TRBV12-3 or TRBV12-4 with TRBJ1-5, with a weak D call TRBD1 (6 bases). This CDR3 spans 15 amino acids. V was shortened by 3 bases and J by 6 bases, with 15 bases between the two germline ends. In DNA form, the CDR3 reads TGTGCCAGCAGTTTTTCGGGGGCCGGAGGTCAGCCCCAGCATTTT. It is translated as CASSFSGAGGQPQHF.

This chain uses TRBV20-1 with TRBJ1-1; 9 bases align to TRBD1. CDR3 length equals 13 residues. With V trimmed by 5 bases and J by 1 base, 2 bases remained unmatched. Germline assignment: CDR1 DFQATT and CDR2 SNEGSKA (reference sequence). In DNA, the CDR3 is TGCAGTGCTTTACAGGGGGCGAACACTGAAGCTTTCTTT. Protein product: CSALQGANTEAFF.

The rearrangement links TRBV29-1 to TRBJ2-2; TRBD1 aligns across 8 bases. This CDR3 is built from 15 residues. Per the germline V gene, CDR1 is SQVTM and CDR2 is ANQGSEA. V shed 2 bases, J shed 1 base, and the junction held 3 bases outside the gene matches. The CDR3 coding sequence is TGCAGCGTTGAAACAGGGGGATTGAACACCGGGGAGCTGTTTTTT. Amino acid sequence: CSVETGGLNTGELFF.

This clonotype was seen at least ten times. The chain couples TRBV29-1 to TRBJ2-3; D not certain. Germline CDR1 and CDR2: SQVTM and ANQGSEA. The CDR3 extends over 12 amino acids. V was shortened by 3 bases and J by 2 bases, with 6 bases between the two germline ends. The chain's CDR3 is CSVDEDTDTQYF. For the CDR3, the DNA is TGCAGCGTTGATGAAGACACAGATACGCAGTATTTT.

This clonotype was observed at least ten times. The chain recombines TRBV15 with TRBJ2-7; D is undetermined. V was trimmed by 3 bases and J by 2 bases, leaving 8 bases between them. Germline loops: CDR1 LNHNV, CDR2 YYDKDF (reference sequence). The CDR3 runs 13 residues. CDR3 coding DNA: TGTGCCACCAGCAGGGACGTACCCTACGAGCAGTACTTC. It translates to CATSRDVPYEQYF.

This clonotype was observed a few times. This chain links TRBV18 with TRBJ2-7; D is unclear. V was clipped by 1 base and J by 6 bases, with 16 bases between them. This CDR3 spans 15 amino acids. Germline V gene sequence: CDR1 KGHSH, CDR2 LQKENI. The CDR3 nucleotides are TGTGCCAGCTCACCACTAGGCCCCCCGTCAACCGAGCAGTACTTC. Protein: CASSPLGPPSTEQYF.

The chain recombines TRBV12-3 or TRBV12-4 with TRBJ2-1; maybe TRBD2 (6 bases). V lost 1 base and J lost 10, with 14 bases in between. The CDR3 is 14 amino acids. The CDR3 sequence: CASSLVEGLLEQFF. CDR3 DNA: TGTGCCAGCAGTTTAGTGGAGGGCCTCCTGGAGCAGTTCTTC.

This clonotype showed up just a few times. The gene calls are TRBV27 and TRBJ2-7; 10 bases line up with TRBD2. After removal of 6 bases from V and 0 bases from J, the junction contained 2 bases not matched to a gene. CDR1 is MNHEY, CDR2 SMNVEV, per germline (reference sequence). CDR3 length: 14 amino acids. The CDR3 bases are TGTGCCAGCAGGGCTAGCGGGAGCTCCTACGAGCAGTACTTC. It translates to CASRASGSSYEQYF.

The chain employs TRBV6-2 or TRBV6-3 and TRBJ2-7; the D gene is possibly TRBD2 (5 bases). There are 11 residues in the CDR3. Trimming left V 8 bases short and J 3 bases short, with 8 bases between. Germline CDR1 reads MNHEY; CDR2 reads SVGEGT. The CDR3 protein is CASVGVYEQYF. CDR3 DNA sequence: TGTGCCAGCGTGGGAGTCTACGAGCAGTACTTC.

The gene calls are TRBV3-1 and TRBJ1-5; 7 nucleotides align to TRBD1. Germline values: CDR1 LGHDT, CDR2 YNNKEL (reference sequence). CDR3 size: 14 residues. Trimming cost V 5 bases and J 5 bases; bases outside gene matches: 6. CDR3 amino acids: CASSYDRADQPQHF. The CDR3 DNA sequence: TGTGCCAGCAGCTACGACAGGGCAGATCAGCCCCAGCATTTT.

This chain connects TRBV7-9 to TRBJ1-4; D unresolved. CDR3 length: 13 residues. V dropped 9 bases and J dropped 3 bases, with 11 bases sitting between them. Germline V gene sequence: CDR1 SEHNR, CDR2 FQNEAQ (reference sequence). The CDR3: CASEATANEKLFF. Here the CDR3 DNA reads TGTGCCAGTGAGGCAACCGCTAATGAAAAACTGTTTTTT.

This clonotype was seen more than once but under ten times. The chain employs TRBV7-2 and TRBJ1-2, with D unclear. V was trimmed by 0 bases and J by 0 bases, leaving 5 bases between them. The CDR3 covers 14 residues. Germline V gene lookup returns CDR1 SGHTA and CDR2 FQGNSA. The CDR3 loop is CASSLAPSNYGYTF. The CDR3 DNA reads TGTGCCAGCAGCTTAGCGCCGTCTAACTATGGCTACACCTTC. The full variable domain, completed using reference TRBV7-2 and TRBJ1-2, is GAGVSQSPSNKVTEKGKDVELRCDPISGHTALYWYRQSLGQGLEFLIYFQGNSAPDKSGLPSDRFSAERTGGSVSTLTIQRTQQEDSAVYLCASSLAPSNYGYTFGSGTRLTVV.

The sample holds many counts of this clonotype. V usage is TRBV6-5 and J usage is TRBJ2-2; D is undetermined. The length of the CDR3 is 13 residues. The germline V and J ends were trimmed by 6 bases and 4 bases, with 9 bases remaining between them. Germline-derived CDR1 and CDR2 are MNHEY and SVGAGI. CDR3: CASSLGFTGELFF. CDR3 in DNA: TGTGCCAGCAGCCTAGGGTTCACCGGGGAGCTGTTTTTT.

This clonotype was counted only a few times. V usage is TRBV14 and J usage is TRBJ1-3; 7 positions match TRBD1. V gave up 2 bases and J gave up 2 bases; unmatched junction bases: 6. The CDR3 length is 16 residues. Germline-derived CDR1 and CDR2 are SGHDN and FVKESK. CDR3 coding DNA: TGTGCCAGCAGCCAATTCTTACAGGGGACTGGAAACACCATATATTTT. Its protein is CASSQFLQGTGNTIYF.

The V and J genes are TRBV19 and TRBJ2-1; 10 bases line up with TRBD1. This CDR3 contains 15 residues. V shed 3 bases and J 7 bases; nucleotides not matched to a gene: 6. The germline V gene encodes CDR1 LNHDA and CDR2 SQIVND (reference sequence). The CDR3 DNA follows: TGTGCCAGTAGTATTGGGGACAGGGGCCTAAATGAGCAGTTCTTC. Amino acid sequence: CASSIGDRGLNEQFF.

This clonotype was picked up many times. This chain uses TRBV2 with TRBJ1-2; D is uncertain. V was clipped by 5 bases and J by 0 bases, with 7 bases between them. From germline, CDR1 is SNHLY and CDR2 FYNNEI. CDR3 length: 13 amino acids. The DNA of the CDR3 is TGTGCCAGCAGTCAGGACGCTAACTATGGCTACACCTTC. This gives the protein CASSQDANYGYTF. The variable domain in full, with the rest retrieved from reference TRBV2 and TRBJ1-2, is EPEVTQTPSHQVTQMGQEVILRCVPISNHLYFYWYRQILGQKVEFLVSFYNNEISEKSEIFDDQFSVERPDGSNFTLKIRSTKLEDSAMYFCASSQDANYGYTFGSGTRLTVV.

The sample holds many counts of this clonotype. This sequence joins TRBV2 and TRBJ2-2; no clear D gene. V dropped 5 bases and J dropped 7 bases, with 5 bases sitting between them. Per the germline V gene, CDR1 is SNHLY and CDR2 is FYNNEI. This CDR3 has 11 residues. The CDR3 protein is CASSLNGELFF. CDR3 DNA: TGTGCCAGCAGTTTAAACGGGGAGCTGTTTTTT.

This clonotype showed up many times. V is TRBV28 and J is TRBJ2-1; the match to TRBD2 covers 16 bases. The V gene's germline CDR1 is MDHEN and CDR2 SYDVKM. After removal of 4 bases from V and 9 bases from J, the junction contained 9 bases not matched to a gene. The CDR3 covers 17 residues. CDR3 sequence: CASSSPGGTSGRGEQFF. The CDR3 DNA is TGTGCCAGCAGTTCCCCTGGGGGGACTAGCGGGAGGGGTGAGCAGTTCTTC.